This T cell receptor (beta chain) was obtained from a study of T cell clonotyping in hematopoietic cell transplantation. Study observations and caveats: Cells were unsorted, so CD4 and CD8 contributions were not separated.

A word on this clone: Its antigen is currently unknown.

The assay was immunoSEQ multiplex PCR, and TCRdb's table has in-frame clones only and misses some. The sample has approximately 28,000 clones, approximately 82% seen once. Described time point: recipient sample about 28 days before transplant, after cytoreduction. This CDR3 has 20 amino acids. Germline loops: CDR1 MGHRA, CDR2 YSYEKL. J gave up 0 bases and V 0 bases, and 14 bases lay outside the gene matches. The sequencing used peripheral blood mononuclear cells, collected before stem cell transplant. The chain carries TRBV4-1 and TRBJ2-7, with 10 bases fitting TRBD2. This TCR came from a woman aged 55-70 years with acute myeloid leukemia. Some clones in this sample may be carry-over from other donors' samples. This chain's CDR3 is CASSQEGHSSGRGISYEQYF. The CDR3 DNA follows: TGCGCCAGCAGCCAAGAAGGCCACTCCAGCGGGAGGGGGATCTCCTACGAGCAGTACTTC.